The 7 T cell receptor beta chains reported below all come from one sample, sequenced in a study of breast tumors, draining lymph nodes, adjacent tissues (dated by TCRdb to 2016 to 2017). The lymph node samples were taken from the axillary draining lymph nodes of breast cancer patients. Libraries were prepared through multiplex PCR. The reads were generated on an Illumina HiSeq 2000. The public reads were reprocessed in TCRdb via fastp at Q25 and MiXCR, keeping in-frame beta chains. Records with the same CDR3 protein are collapsed into one entry carrying the most frequent genes and DNA. The sample data list tens of thousands of distinct CDR3 sequences, and approximately 30% of these were observed just once. The top ten constitute 8% to 9% of the sample. The sample was axillary lymph node tissue. The receptors originated from a female donor with breast cancer. Some clones in this sample may be carry-over from other donors' samples.

The V call is TRBV11-2, the J call TRBJ2-3, with 9 bases lining up with TRBD1. The CDR3 contains 16 residues. Germline loops: CDR1 SGHAT, CDR2 FQNNGV. After removal of 3 bases from V and 3 bases from J, the junction contained 7 bases not matched to a gene. CDR3 amino acids: CASSFKPGQGTDTQYF. The DNA for the CDR3 is TGTGCCAGCAGCTTTAAACCGGGACAGGGAACAGATACGCAGTATTTT.

The chain has TRBV4-1 and TRBJ1-6; TRBD1 is a possible D gene (5 bases). Trimming took 0 bases from V and 7 from J, leaving 10 bases between them. The CDR3 runs to 15 residues. Looked up from germline, CDR1 is MGHRA and CDR2 is YSYEKL. The CDR3 here is CASSQEWGRNSPLHF. The CDR3 nucleotides are TGCGCCAGCAGCCAAGAATGGGGGAGGAATTCACCCCTCCACTTT.

This clonotype was seen repeatedly, ten times or more. The CDR3 loop reads CASSLYGTSGSNEQFF. The CDR3 bases are TGTGCCAGCAGCTTATATGGGACTAGCGGGAGTAATGAGCAGTTCTTC. This chain uses TRBV7-6 with TRBJ2-1; 14 bases map to TRBD2. The CDR3 length is 16 residues. With V trimmed by 2 bases and J by 7 bases, 4 bases remained unmatched. Looked up from germline, CDR1 is SGHVS and CDR2 is FNYEAQ.

This clonotype was found many times. The rearrangement links TRBV5-1 to TRBJ2-5; 10 bases fit TRBD1. With V trimmed by 0 bases and J by 6 bases, 5 bases remained unmatched. CDR3 length equals 15 residues. The germline CDR1 and CDR2 sequences are SGHRS and YFSETQ. CDR3 amino acids: CASSLVRDRGKTQYF. The CDR3 DNA reads TGCGCCAGCAGCTTGGTCCGGGACAGGGGAAAGACCCAGTACTTC.

This clonotype occurred many times. J is TRBJ2-1 and V is TRBV11-3; either TRBD1 or TRBD2 may supply D (5 bases each). This CDR3 is 18 amino acids long. Per the germline V gene, CDR1 is SGHNT and CDR2 is YENEEA. V was trimmed by 5 bases and J by 0 bases, leaving 20 bases between them. CDR3 sequence: CASSPRTSSGSSYNEQFF. CDR3 nucleotides: TGTGCCAGCAGCCCCCGAACGTCCTCAGGGAGCTCCTACAATGAGCAGTTCTTC.

The CDR3 loop is CSIIDGTENTGELFF. The CDR3 nucleotides are TGCAGCATTATAGACGGGACAGAAAACACCGGGGAGCTGTTTTTT. The rearrangement uses TRBV29-1 and TRBJ2-2; 7 positions match TRBD1. The CDR3 length is 15 residues. Per the germline V gene, CDR1 is SQVTM and CDR2 is ANQGSEA. The trim removed 8 bases at V and 2 bases at J, leaving 11 bases unmatched.

As to this clonotype: Likely a read error: the CDR3 ends without its conserved phenylalanine or tryptophan. This chain uses TRBV5-4 with TRBJ1-2; no reliable D call. Looked up from germline, CDR1 is SGHNT and CDR2 is YYREEE (reference sequence). The CDR3 sequence is 13 residues long. V was cut by 1 base and J by 10 bases, with 14 bases left in between. CDR3 in DNA: TGTGCCAGCAGCTTGAGGTCCCCTACTTCCTACACCCTC. This sequence encodes CASSLRSPTSYTL.